The next 26 T cell receptor beta chains were all read from a single sample in a study of T cell repertoires in cytomegalovirus infection. TCRdb recomputed calls from the reads with MiXCR, one row per CDR3 protein. The sample holds about 740,000 distinct CDR3 sequences; approximately 33% are singletons and the top ten take 15% to 20%. These receptors lack a known antigen. This specimen consisted of cultured PBMCs, obtained from culture after CMV antigen stimulation. The receptors come from a human donor in good health (CMV status not recorded). Some clones in this sample may be carry-over from other donors' samples.

This chain links TRBV7-8 with TRBJ1-5; D is unresolved. Germline CDR1 is SGHVS and CDR2 is FQNEAQ. Trimming removed 9 bases at V and 4 bases at J, with 19 bases between. The CDR3 length is 15 residues. CDR3 residues: CASVVERLTNQPQHF. CDR3 DNA sequence: TGTGCCAGTGTGGTGGAACGGTTGACAAATCAGCCCCAGCATTTT.

The V gene is TRBV7-2, the J gene TRBJ2-3; D remains ambiguous. V lost 3 bases and J 4 bases, leaving 8 bases between the germline ends. The CDR3 is 13 residues long. The V gene's germline CDR1 is SGHTA and CDR2 FQGNSA. CDR3 in amino acids: CASSLMAADTQYF. In DNA form, the CDR3 reads TGTGCCAGCAGCTTGATGGCCGCAGATACGCAGTATTTT.

This chain uses TRBV7-2 with TRBJ1-1, with TRBD1 as a possible D gene (5 bases). The germline gives CDR1 SGHTA, CDR2 FQGNSA. Trimming cost V 1 base and J 4 bases, with 7 bases left between them. The CDR3 is 13 amino acids. In DNA, the CDR3 is TGTGCCAGCAGCTTAGTCGACAGCACTGAAGCTTTCTTT. Amino acids: CASSLVDSTEAFF.

This clonotype occurred many times. The chain carries TRBV7-2 and TRBJ2-5; D is uncertain. The CDR3 is made up of 14 amino acids. Per germline, CDR1 SGHTA and CDR2 FQGNSA. V lost 2 bases and J lost 4, with 11 bases in between. CDR3: CASSLRSGRETQYF. The CDR3 nucleotides are TGTGCCAGCAGCTTAAGATCCGGGCGAGAGACCCAGTACTTC.

The chain links TRBV29-1 to TRBJ2-1; 9 bases are a match to TRBD2. This CDR3 spans 13 amino acids. With V trimmed by 7 bases and J by 10 bases, 11 bases remained unmatched. Germline V gene data show CDR1 as SQVTM and CDR2 as ANQGSEA. The CDR3 reads CSASLAGAGEQFF. Written as DNA, the CDR3 is TGCAGCGCCAGCTTAGCGGGGGCGGGGGAGCAGTTCTTC.

The J gene is TRBJ2-6, the V gene TRBV7-6, with D tentatively TRBD2 (5 bases). The CDR3 consists of 14 residues. Germline V gene lookup returns CDR1 SGHVS and CDR2 FNYEAQ. V lost 5 bases to trimming and J lost 2 bases, with 7 bases between them. The CDR3 here is CASSDYAGANVLTF. Here the CDR3 DNA reads TGTGCCAGCAGCGACTACGCTGGGGCCAACGTCCTGACTTTC.

This chain uses TRBV12-3 or TRBV12-4 with TRBJ1-5; 8 positions agree with TRBD1. The CDR3 is made up of 15 amino acids. J was trimmed by 5 bases and V by 3 bases; bases with no gene match: 6. The CDR3 DNA is TGTGCCAGCAGTTTGCAGGGGGCGCCTTATCAGCCCCAGCATTTT. Its protein product is CASSLQGAPYQPQHF.

The J gene is TRBJ2-2, the V gene TRBV7-6; D not certain. Per germline, CDR1 SGHVS and CDR2 FNYEAQ. V was pared by 2 bases and J by 2 bases, with 15 bases between. The CDR3 consists of 17 residues. The CDR3 DNA is TGTGCCAGCAGCTTAAGAGGAGTCGCGGCTAACACCGGGGAGCTGTTTTTT. This codes for CASSLRGVAANTGELFF. The variable domain in full, completed from reference TRBV7-6 and TRBJ2-2, reads GAGVSQSPRYKVTKRGQDVALRCDPISGHVSLYWYRQALGQGPEFLTYFNYEAQQDKSGLPNDRFSAERPEGSISTLTIQRTEQRDSAMYRCASSLRGVAANTGELFFGEGSRLTVL.

The chain is built from TRBV6-2 or TRBV6-3 and TRBJ2-7; TRBD1 matches at 8 bases. V shed 4 bases, J shed 3 bases, and the junction held 8 bases outside the gene matches. CDR3 length equals 15 residues. Germline V gene lookup returns CDR1 MNHEY and CDR2 SVGEGT. CDR3 sequence (DNA): TGTGCCAGCAGTTTCCGGGACAGGTTTTTCTACGAGCAGTACTTC. Translation gives CASSFRDRFFYEQYF.

This clonotype was counted many times. The genes are TRBV7-6 and TRBJ2-1; D might be TRBD1 (5 bases). CDR3 length equals 15 residues. The V gene lost 2 bases and the J gene lost 8 bases, with 16 bases spanning the gap. Germline V lookup: CDR1 SGHVS, CDR2 FNYEAQ. In DNA, the CDR3 is TGTGCCAGCAGCTTAATTGACGGACATCGGGATGAGCAGTTCTTC. Its protein product is CASSLIDGHRDEQFF.

The chain carries TRBV6-4 and TRBJ2-3, with no clear D. Germline V gene sequence: CDR1 MRHNA, CDR2 SNTAGT. V dropped 6 bases and J dropped 8 bases, with 15 bases sitting between them. This CDR3 spans 13 amino acids. The CDR3 coding sequence is TGTGCCAGCAGCCCTATTAGCTCTGGTACGCAGTATTTT. This encodes CASSPISSGTQYF.

This chain connects TRBV5-5 to TRBJ2-3; unclear D gene. The CDR3 sequence is 13 residues long. Trimming removed 2 bases at V and 4 bases at J, with 8 bases between. Germline V gene lookup returns CDR1 SGHKS and CDR2 YYEKEE (reference sequence). CDR3 DNA: TGTGCCAGCAGCTTAACAATTTCAGATACGCAGTATTTT. Protein product: CASSLTISDTQYF.

The V gene is TRBV28, the J gene TRBJ1-5; 8 bases agree with TRBD1. V was clipped by 4 bases and J by 7 bases; unmatched bases: 3. The germline V gene encodes CDR1 MDHEN and CDR2 SYDVKM. This CDR3 has 13 amino acids. The CDR3 spells CASSSRQGQPQHF. CDR3 in DNA: TGTGCCAGCAGTTCCCGACAGGGGCAGCCCCAGCATTTT. The entire variable domain, with the rest obtained from reference TRBV28 and TRBJ1-5, is as follows: DVKVTQSSRYLVKRTGEKVFLECVQDMDHENMFWYRQDPGLGLRLIYFSYDVKMKEKGDIPEGYSVSREKKERFSLILESASTNQTSMYLCASSSRQGQPQHFGDGTRLSIL.

CDR3 sequence (DNA): TGCGCCAGCAGTACAACGGCAGGGGTAGGGGGTGAGCAGTTCTTC. Protein: CASSTTAGVGGEQFF. The rearrangement links TRBV10-2 to TRBJ2-1, with D tentatively TRBD1 (6 bases). Germline lookup yields CDR1 WSHSY and CDR2 SAAADI. This CDR3 comprises 15 residues. V was clipped by 5 bases and J by 9 bases, with 20 bases between them.

This clonotype has only a few counts. V and J are TRBV6-5 and TRBJ2-7, with TRBD1 as a possible D gene (5 bases). Trimming took off 0 bases at V and 6 bases at J, with 12 bases between the two ends. CDR1 and CDR2 from the germline V gene are MNHEY and SVGAGI. This CDR3 has 14 residues. The DNA of the CDR3 is TGTGCCAGCAGTTACTCAGGGGTTGCAAGCGAGCAGTACTTC. It specifies CASSYSGVASEQYF.

This chain uses TRBV6-1 with TRBJ1-5; D remains ambiguous. The V end lost 6 bases, the J end lost 5 bases, and 11 bases lay between the germline ends. This CDR3 has 13 residues. The germline CDR1 and CDR2 sequences are MNHNS and SASEGT. The CDR3 DNA reads as TGTGCCAGCAGAGACACAGAACATCAGCCCCAGCATTTT. Protein sequence: CASRDTEHQPQHF.

This clonotype has more than one count but fewer than ten. The J gene is TRBJ1-1, the V gene TRBV12-3 or TRBV12-4; D not certain. The CDR3 has 13 amino acids. Between the trimmed V and J ends, which lost 3 bases and 6 bases, there was a span of 11 bases. CDR3 nucleotide sequence: TGTGCCAGCAGTTTTGAGGGAATCCCTGAAGCTTTCTTT. The encoded protein is CASSFEGIPEAFF.

This clonotype was counted a few times. The gene calls are TRBV27 and TRBJ2-1; D unclear. V lost 6 bases and J lost 9, with 9 bases in between. There are 11 residues in the CDR3. Germline V gene data show CDR1 as MNHEY and CDR2 as SMNVEV (reference sequence). This CDR3 reads CASRHSLEQFF. The DNA for the CDR3 is TGTGCCAGCAGACACTCCCTTGAGCAGTTCTTC.

The chain uses TRBV11-3 and TRBJ2-1, with a tentative D call TRBD2 (7 bases). The CDR3 has 15 residues. The germline CDR1 and CDR2 sequences are SGHNT and YENEEA. The germline V and J ends were trimmed by 4 bases and 7 bases, with 17 bases remaining between them. CDR3 sequence reads: CASSWGGGRGNEQFF. CDR3 DNA sequence: TGTGCCAGCAGCTGGGGGGGCGGTCGAGGGAATGAGCAGTTCTTC.

This rearrangement joins TRBV29-1 to TRBJ1-2, with D unclear. Germline V CDR1 and CDR2: SQVTM, ANQGSEA. CDR3 length: 12 residues. V gave up 4 bases and J gave up 6 bases, with 12 bases separating them. The CDR3 coding sequence is TGCAGCGTTGTTTGGCAGGCGAATGGCTACACCTTC. Translated, it gives CSVVWQANGYTF.

This rearrangement joins TRBV5-4 to TRBJ1-2; 7 bases are a match to TRBD1. Germline CDR1 SGHNT, CDR2 YYREEE (reference sequence). The CDR3 sequence is 14 residues long. Trimming took 3 bases from V and 4 from J; bases not matched to a gene: 6. The DNA for the CDR3 is TGTGCCAGCAGCTCCAGGGGGGGACCCTATGGCTACACCTTC. Translated, it gives CASSSRGGPYGYTF.

The table lists this clonotype with many counts. The chain joins TRBV7-2 to TRBJ2-5, with TRBD2 identical over 13 bases. J gave up 1 base and V 1 base, and 9 bases lay outside the gene matches. The germline CDR1 and CDR2 sequences are SGHTA and FQGNSA. The CDR3 covers 19 residues. The CDR3 region is CASSLVGLAGKGLQETQYF. The CDR3 DNA reads TGTGCCAGCAGCTTAGTGGGACTAGCGGGGAAGGGGCTCCAAGAGACCCAGTACTTC.

J is TRBJ2-7 and V is TRBV7-4; D might be TRBD2 (5 bases). The V gene's germline CDR1 is SGHVT and CDR2 SQSDAQ. The CDR3 totals 14 residues. The germline V and J ends were trimmed by 1 base and 6 bases, with 13 bases remaining between them. The CDR3: CASSLGGVASEQYF. CDR3 DNA: TGTGCCAGCAGCTTAGGGGGAGTAGCCTCCGAGCAGTACTTC.

The chain links TRBV14 to TRBJ2-7; weak D call: TRBD2 (5 bases). The CDR3 consists of 15 residues. Trimming removed 1 base at V and 2 bases at J, with 12 bases between. Germline-derived CDR1 and CDR2 are SGHDN and FVKESK. The CDR3 nucleotides read TGTGCCAGCAGCCAAGGGCAGCGGAACCCCTACGAGCAGTACTTC. Its protein product is CASSQGQRNPYEQYF.

This clonotype appeared a few times. V and J are TRBV6-1 and TRBJ1-5; 8 bases map to TRBD1. Germline V gives CDR1 MNHNS, CDR2 SASEGT. V gave up 6 bases and J gave up 7 bases; unmatched junction bases: 11. This CDR3 contains 15 residues. The CDR3 bases are TGTGCCAGCAGCCAAGGACAGGGCGTTGGACAGCCCCAGCATTTT. Protein: CASSQGQGVGQPQHF.

This chain uses TRBV12-3 or TRBV12-4 with TRBJ2-3, with D maybe TRBD2 (5 bases). CDR3 length: 16 amino acids. Trimming cost V 5 bases and J 2 bases, with 17 bases left between them. CDR3 nucleotides: TGTGCCAGCAGTCCCCCACTAGGGAAAACCACAGATACGCAGTATTTT. Amino acids: CASSPPLGKTTDTQYF.